This T cell receptor (beta chain) was recovered during a study of shared clonotypes between healthy human individuals. This clone was counted between two and nine times. Source study methods: Without quality scores, immunoSEQ junctional reads could not be filtered like full-length reads. Some clones are missing from TCRdb's copy, which holds only in-frame ones; the method was immunoSEQ multiplex PCR. V, J and clone size derive from that table, while D and trimming were established from the DNA sequence. This table holds about 2.4 million clones, 93% found once. Sequencing was done on a sample of naive CD4+ T cells from PBMCs. Subset given: CD45RA+ positively selected. The clonotype comes from a man between 18 and 29 years old in good health. Some clones in this sample may be carry-over from other donors' samples.

The CDR3 region is CASSDRRVLGLTEAFF. The CDR3 DNA reads as TGTGCCAGCAGTGACCGACGTGTGTTGGGGCTGACTGAAGCTTTCTTT. V and J are TRBV27 and TRBJ1-1; the D gene is possibly TRBD1 (5 bases). CDR1 MNHEY and CDR2 SMNVEV come from the germline V gene (reference sequence). V lost 5 bases, J lost 5 bases, and 21 bases lay in between. This CDR3 region has 16 residues.